The 14 T cell receptor beta chains below all came from one sample that was sequenced in a study of identical twins. TCRdb called the 5' RACE reads again in MiXCR, with one record for every CDR3 protein. The data contain approximately 410,000 distinct CDR3 sequences, 18% of them seen just once; the ten biggest clones take up 10% to 15%. The material sequenced was naive T cells sorted from blood. These TCRs come from a middle-aged man in good health.

The chain links TRBV6-2 or TRBV6-3 to TRBJ2-1; possible D gene TRBD1, 6 bases. The CDR3 length is 15 residues. Germline loops: CDR1 MNHEY, CDR2 SVGEGT. Trimming took off 5 bases at V and 3 bases at J, with 14 bases between the two ends. The CDR3 here is CASSPDSTGYNEQFF. As DNA, the CDR3 is TGTGCCAGCAGTCCTGACTCGACAGGCTACAATGAGCAGTTCTTC.

The chain has TRBV7-8 and TRBJ2-5, with D possibly TRBD2 on 6 matching bases. The CDR3 runs to 16 residues. The V end was cut by 4 bases, the J end by 5 bases, with 20 bases between. Germline CDR1 is SGHVS and CDR2 is FQNEAQ. The CDR3 reads CASSSQSGGGVETQYF. CDR3 nucleotide sequence: TGTGCCAGCAGCTCCCAAAGTGGGGGAGGAGTGGAGACCCAGTACTTC.

At least ten counts were recorded for this clonotype. This chain uses TRBV24-1 with TRBJ2-1; maybe TRBD2 (5 bases). In germline, CDR1 is KGHDR, CDR2 SFDVKD. This CDR3 is built from 11 residues. Trimming cost V 9 bases and J 8 bases, with 10 bases left between them. Here the CDR3 reads CATSEVDEQFF. As DNA, the CDR3 is TGTGCCACCTCGGAGGTCGATGAGCAGTTCTTC.

The chain links TRBV15 to TRBJ2-1; D gene unclear. In germline, CDR1 is LNHNV, CDR2 YYDKDF (reference sequence). The V gene lost 2 bases and the J gene lost 8 bases, with 10 bases spanning the gap. This CDR3 region has 13 residues. DNA of the CDR3: TGTGCCACCAGCAGAAGTGGGCGACATGAGCAGTTCTTC. This sequence encodes CATSRSGRHEQFF. Drawing the rest from reference TRBV15 and TRBJ2-1, the complete variable domain is DAMVIQNPRYQVTQFGKPVTLSCSQTLNHNVMYWYQQKSSQAPKLLFHYYDKDFNNEADTPDNFQSRRPNTSFCFLDIRSPGLGDTAMYLCATSRSGRHEQFFGPGTRLTVL.

This clonotype was counted a few times. The chain's CDR3 is CASSGGQSSYNEQFF. Written as DNA, the CDR3 is TGTGCCAGCAGTGGGGGACAGAGCTCCTACAATGAGCAGTTCTTC. J is TRBJ2-1 and V is TRBV12-3 or TRBV12-4; TRBD1 aligns across 7 bases. V shed 5 bases, J shed 0 bases, and the junction held 4 bases outside the gene matches. This CDR3 region has 15 residues.

At least ten counts were recorded for this clonotype. The genes are TRBV2 and TRBJ2-3, with a tentative D call TRBD2 (5 bases). The V gene's germline CDR1 is SNHLY and CDR2 FYNNEI. This CDR3 is 16 amino acids long. Between the trimmed V and J ends, which lost 5 bases and 0 bases, there was a span of 15 bases. CDR3 bases: TGTGCCAGCAGTTCGGACGGAGGAACTAGCACAGATACGCAGTATTTT. It codes for CASSSDGGTSTDTQYF.

This clonotype has at least ten counts. The V call is TRBV4-3, the J call TRBJ2-1; 8 bases are a match to TRBD2. CDR3 length: 16 amino acids. J lost 2 bases, V lost 5 bases, and 8 bases had no gene match. The germline V gene encodes CDR1 LGHNA and CDR2 YSLEER. CDR3 protein: CASSLRKRGPYNEQFF. The CDR3 bases are TGCGCCAGCAGCTTACGTAAGCGGGGGCCCTACAATGAGCAGTTCTTC.

The sample holds many counts of this clonotype. The chain uses TRBV7-2 and TRBJ2-7; D call uncertain. Between the trimmed V and J ends, which lost 4 bases and 6 bases, there was a span of 13 bases. Germline V gene sequence: CDR1 SGHTA, CDR2 FQGNSA. The CDR3 contains 13 residues. The CDR3 DNA sequence: TGTGCCAGCAGCTCCTACCCCGCTACCGAGCAGTACTTC. Amino acids: CASSSYPATEQYF. Drawing the rest from reference TRBV7-2 and TRBJ2-7, the complete variable domain is GAGVSQSPSNKVTEKGKDVELRCDPISGHTALYWYRQSLGQGLEFLIYFQGNSAPDKSGLPSDRFSAERTGGSVSTLTIQRTQQEDSAVYLCASSSYPATEQYFGPGTRLTVT.

The chain is built from TRBV6-1 and TRBJ1-1; unclear D gene. Germline V lookup: CDR1 MNHNS, CDR2 SASEGT. The CDR3 sequence is 16 residues long. V dropped 3 bases and J dropped 0 bases, with 14 bases sitting between them. The CDR3 loop is CASSEPLGRMNTEAFF. The CDR3 DNA sequence: TGTGCCAGCAGTGAGCCCCTAGGCCGTATGAACACTGAAGCTTTCTTT.

This clonotype was detected ten times or more. This chain joins TRBV20-1 and TRBJ2-1; D is unresolved. The CDR3 has 10 residues. Trimming took off 3 bases at V and 7 bases at J, with 4 bases between the two ends. The germline V gene has CDR1 DFQATT and CDR2 SNEGSKA (reference sequence). CDR3 nucleotide sequence: TGCAGTGCTAGGTCGAATGAGCAGTTCTTC. Amino acids: CSARSNEQFF.

CDR3 loop: CASSGDVLNTGELFF. For the CDR3, the DNA is TGTGCCAGCAGCGGAGACGTACTGAACACCGGGGAGCTGTTTTTT. The chain recombines TRBV9 with TRBJ2-2; no reliable D call. Trimming shortened V by 3 bases and J by 1 base, and 10 bases separated the two germline ends. Germline CDR1 is SGDLS and CDR2 is YYNGEE. The CDR3 is made up of 15 amino acids.

This clonotype came up a few times. The chain combines TRBV10-3 with TRBJ2-1, with unresolved D. Germline-derived CDR1 and CDR2 are ENHRY and SYGVKD. The V end lost 5 bases, the J end lost 12 bases, and 11 bases lay between the germline ends. The CDR3 covers 11 residues. The CDR3 region has the DNA TGTGCCATCAGTTTGCTAGGGTCGCAGTTCTTC. It codes for CAISLLGSQFF.

J is TRBJ1-3 and V is TRBV7-9; D gene unclear. This CDR3 is 16 amino acids long. CDR1 and CDR2 from the germline V gene are SEHNR and FQNEAQ (reference sequence). Trimming took off 1 base at V and 0 bases at J, with 10 bases between the two ends. The CDR3 protein is CASSLEAGRSGNTIYF. The CDR3 nucleotides read TGTGCCAGCAGCTTAGAGGCCGGCCGCTCTGGAAACACCATATATTTT. The whole variable domain, remainder taken from reference TRBV7-9 and TRBJ1-3, is DTGVSQNPRHKITKRGQNVTFRCDPISEHNRLYWYRQTLGQGPEFLTYFQNEAQLEKSRLLSDRFSAERPKGSFSTLEIQRTEQGDSAMYLCASSLEAGRSGNTIYFGEGSWLTVV.

This clonotype was recorded a few times. The rearrangement links TRBV18 to TRBJ2-1; no reliable D call. Germline V lookup: CDR1 KGHSH, CDR2 LQKENI. Trimming shortened V by 0 bases and J by 2 bases, and 8 bases separated the two germline ends. CDR3 length: 15 residues. Here the CDR3 reads CASSPPGSAYNEQFF. CDR3 bases: TGTGCCAGCTCACCACCAGGGTCTGCCTACAATGAGCAGTTCTTC.